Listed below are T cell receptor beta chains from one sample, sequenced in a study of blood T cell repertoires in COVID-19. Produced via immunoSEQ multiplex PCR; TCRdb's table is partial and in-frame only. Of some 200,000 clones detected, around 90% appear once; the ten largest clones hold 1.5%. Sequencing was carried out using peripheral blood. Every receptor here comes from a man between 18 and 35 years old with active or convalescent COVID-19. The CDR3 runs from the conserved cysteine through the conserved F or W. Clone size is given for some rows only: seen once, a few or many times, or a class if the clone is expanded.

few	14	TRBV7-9	CASSFDSSNQPQHF
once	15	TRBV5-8	CASSPGTSGNNEQFF
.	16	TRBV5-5	CASRFRGSNSGNTIYF
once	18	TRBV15	CATSRDIRIAMSSYEQYF
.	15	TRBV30	CAWRQSRTGNYGYTF
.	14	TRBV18	CASSPNFSDTEAFF
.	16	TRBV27	CASSHGQPSGANVLTF
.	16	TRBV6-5	CASSYSGTGRSGELFF
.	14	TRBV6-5	CASQSDRHTGELFF
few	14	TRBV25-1	CASSIGTGIQPQHF
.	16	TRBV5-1	CASSLGSGRTNEKLFF
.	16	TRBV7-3	CASSLLGAQAGDTQYF
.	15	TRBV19	CASSAGTTNTGELFF
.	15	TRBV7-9	CASSSQGLAGAEQYF
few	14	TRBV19	CASSQGLVQETQYF
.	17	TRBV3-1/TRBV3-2	CASSQDRTSLGTGELFF
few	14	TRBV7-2	CASSSPTGGYEQYF
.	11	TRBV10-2	CASSEEEGGFF
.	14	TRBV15	CATTGGSFRNEQFF
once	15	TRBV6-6	CASSYGGAVGSPLHF
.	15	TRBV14	CASSQLGSSYNEQFF
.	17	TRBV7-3	CASSLSPQGSTYNEQFF
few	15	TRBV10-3	CAISEAGQGVYEQYF
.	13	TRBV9	CASSPQGGNTIYF
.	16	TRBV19	CASSIAHRYPPNEQFF
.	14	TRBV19	CASSFGQAGQPQHF
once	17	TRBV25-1	CASSEFAGGPGPGELFF
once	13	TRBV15	CAARTSGGHEQFF
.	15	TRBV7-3	CASSQAGGQLDTQYF
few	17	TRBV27	CASSFPAPGQGSYEQYF
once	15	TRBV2	CASRKTSISPGEQFF
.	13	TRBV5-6	CASSLVQGHEQYF
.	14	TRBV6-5	CASSSDSGDYGYTF
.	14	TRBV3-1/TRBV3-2	CASRQQGDLGGYTF
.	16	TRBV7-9	CASSSHQGLSYNEQFF
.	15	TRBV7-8	CASSPGAGQGVGQYF